This TCR beta chain emerged from a study of T cell responses to AZD1222 COVID-19 vaccine. The assay was immunoSEQ multiplex PCR, and TCRdb's table has in-frame clones only and misses some. This sample has 100,000 to 150,000 clones, with over 85% found just once. With regard to this clone: Its antigen is still unknown.

Study-wide results and caveats: Within unmutated variant regions lay the reported targets of nearly half of spike-specific TCRs. None of the repertoires were sampled until the peak T cell response had passed. Two doses of AZD1222 preceded a rise in Spike-specific TCR breadth and depth.

The CDR3 is 15 residues long. It was second doses at about 4 or about 12 weeks that were pooled. The sequences come from peripheral blood, collected 28 days after the second AZD1222 dose. This clonotype originated in an adult who received the AZD1222 COVID-19 vaccine. The chain employs TRBV21-1 and TRBJ1-2. TRBV21-1 constitutes a pseudogene. The CDR3 nucleotides are TGTGCCAGCAGCAAAGACCGGACCGACCCCTATGGCTACACCTTC. Translated: CASSKDRTDPYGYTF.